This T cell receptor (beta chain) originates from a study of STAT5B mutations in CD4+ large granular lymphocyte leukemia. Only in-frame clones appear in the TCRdb table, and some are missing; sequencing was by immunoSEQ multiplex PCR. The table lists approximately 41,000 clones, over 75% of them singletons, with roughly 1.2% in the top ten. Notes on this clone: Its antigen remains unidentified.

Germline-derived CDR1 and CDR2 are SGHRS and YFSETQ. V lost 4 bases to trimming and J lost 3 bases; unmatched junction nucleotides: 9. The CDR3 totals 15 residues. Regarding the study as a whole: Compared with healthy controls (2/35), patient top clones favored TRBV06 (8/27). Patient CD4-sorted repertoires stayed more clonal than healthy ones after leukemic-clone removal.

The TCR originated in a human donor in good health. The chain couples TRBV5-1 to TRBJ1-1; 7 nucleotides line up with TRBD1. Source material: CD4+ T cells from blood buffy coats. The CDR3 here is CASSPGDRADTEAFF. CDR3 nucleotides: TGCGCCAGCAGCCCGGGAGACAGGGCGGACACTGAAGCTTTCTTT.